This record covers a single TCR beta chain. The source of the sample is a study of CD8 T cells in ankylosing spondylitis. TCRdb recomputed calls from the 5' RACE reads with MiXCR, one row per CDR3 protein. The sample lists about 150,000 distinct CDR3 sequences, about 7.3% occurring once. Germline lookup yields CDR1 SGHTA and CDR2 FQGNSA. CDR3 length: 15 amino acids. The V and J ends lost 1 base and 4 bases respectively, with 14 bases between them. This chain links TRBV7-2 with TRBJ2-7; a weak D match, TRBD1 (5 bases). The sequence was collected from a female donor with ankylosing spondylitis or in good health (not recorded which). Sequencing was carried out using blood, either unsorted or a sorted T cell fraction (not recorded which). This chain's CDR3 is CASSLEVTEFYEQYF. The CDR3 region has the DNA TGTGCCAGCAGCTTAGAGGTGACAGAGTTTTACGAGCAGTACTTC.